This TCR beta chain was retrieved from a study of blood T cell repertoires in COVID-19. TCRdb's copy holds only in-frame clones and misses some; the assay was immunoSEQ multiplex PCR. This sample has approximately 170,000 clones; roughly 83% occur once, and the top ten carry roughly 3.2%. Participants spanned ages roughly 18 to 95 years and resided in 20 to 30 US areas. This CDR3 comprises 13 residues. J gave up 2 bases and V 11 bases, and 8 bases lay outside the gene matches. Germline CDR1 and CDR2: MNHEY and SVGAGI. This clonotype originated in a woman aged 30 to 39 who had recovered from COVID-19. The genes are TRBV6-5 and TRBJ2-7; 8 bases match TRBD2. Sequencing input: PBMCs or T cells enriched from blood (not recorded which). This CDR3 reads CASGGGPAYEQYV. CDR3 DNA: TGTGCCTCCGGGGGGGGGCCGGCCTACGAGCAGTACGTC.